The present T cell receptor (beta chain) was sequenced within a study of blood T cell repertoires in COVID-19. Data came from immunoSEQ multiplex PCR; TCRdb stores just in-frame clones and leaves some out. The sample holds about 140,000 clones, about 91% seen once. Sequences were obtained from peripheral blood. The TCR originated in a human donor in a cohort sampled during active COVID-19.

The CDR3 DNA reads TGTGCCAGCAGTCCCCCCGTCGTTGGGCGCGACTATGGCTACACCTTC. Amino acids: CASSPPVVGRDYGYTF. The rearrangement links TRBV6-2 or TRBV6-3 to TRBJ1-2; D not resolved. The ends were cut back, 5 bases at V and 3 bases at J, with 19 bases in the middle. This CDR3 region has 16 residues. Germline V gene sequence: CDR1 MNHEY, CDR2 SVGEGT.